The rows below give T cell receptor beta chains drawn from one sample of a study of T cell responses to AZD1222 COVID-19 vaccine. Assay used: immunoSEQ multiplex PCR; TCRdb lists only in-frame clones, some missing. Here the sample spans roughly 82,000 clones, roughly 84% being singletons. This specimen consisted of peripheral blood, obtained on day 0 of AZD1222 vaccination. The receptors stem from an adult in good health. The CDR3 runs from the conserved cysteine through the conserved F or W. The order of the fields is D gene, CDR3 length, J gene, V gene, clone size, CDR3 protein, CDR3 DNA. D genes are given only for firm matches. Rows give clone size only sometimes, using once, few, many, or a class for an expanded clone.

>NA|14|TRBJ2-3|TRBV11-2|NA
CASSLKGRTDTQYF
TGTGCCAGCAGCTTGAAGGGGCGCACAGATACGCAGTATTTT
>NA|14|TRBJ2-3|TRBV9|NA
CATQRDHTTDTQYF
TGTGCCACCCAACGGGACCACACCACAGATACGCAGTATTTT
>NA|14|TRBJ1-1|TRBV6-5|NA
CASSYRDWGTEAFF
TGTGCCAGCAGTTACAGGGACTGGGGCACTGAAGCTTTCTTT
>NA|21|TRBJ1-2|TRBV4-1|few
CASSLNGDPFWTNNYFYGYTF
TGCGCCAGCAGCCTTAATGGTGACCCGTTCTGGACCAATAACTATTTCTATGGCTACACCTTC
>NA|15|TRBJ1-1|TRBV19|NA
CASSIAAAPNTEAFF
TGTGCCAGTAGTATAGCCGCGGCTCCCAACACTGAAGCTTTCTTT
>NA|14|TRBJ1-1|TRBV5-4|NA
CASSSGNSKSEAFF
TGTGCCAGCAGCTCGGGAAATTCTAAGAGTGAAGCTTTCTTT
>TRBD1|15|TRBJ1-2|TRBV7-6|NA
CASSLGQGARYGYTF
TGTGCCAGCAGCTTAGGACAGGGGGCGCGATATGGCTACACCTTC
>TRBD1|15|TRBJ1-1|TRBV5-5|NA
CASSLAGQGGTEAFF
TGTGCCAGCAGCTTGGCCGGACAGGGAGGCACTGAAGCTTTCTTT
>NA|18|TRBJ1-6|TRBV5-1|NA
CASSLEGIRSSYNSPLHF
TGCGCCAGCAGCTTGGAAGGGATCAGGAGCTCCTATAATTCACCCCTCCACTTT
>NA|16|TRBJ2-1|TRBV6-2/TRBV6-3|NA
CASSFNAKQGGNEQFF
TGTGCCAGCAGTTTTAATGCCAAACAGGGGGGGAATGAGCAGTTCTTC
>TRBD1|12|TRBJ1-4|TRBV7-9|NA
CASSLNRDRELF
TGTGCCAGCAGCTTAAATAGAGACAGGGAGCTTTTT
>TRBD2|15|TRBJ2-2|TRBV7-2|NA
CASTMRTSLTGELFF
TGTGCCAGTACTATGCGGACTAGCCTCACCGGGGAGCTGTTTTTT
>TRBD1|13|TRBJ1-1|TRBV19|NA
CASRGQGAAEAFF
TGTGCCAGTAGGGGACAGGGGGCGGCTGAAGCTTTCTTT
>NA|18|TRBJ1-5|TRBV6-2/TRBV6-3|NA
CASSSGSRRQYSNQPQHF
TGTGCCAGCAGTTCCGGGTCTCGGAGGCAATATAGCAATCAGCCCCAGCATTTT
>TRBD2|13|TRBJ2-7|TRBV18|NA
CASSPSGGYEQYF
TGTGCCAGCTCACCAAGCGGGGGTTATGAGCAGTACTTC
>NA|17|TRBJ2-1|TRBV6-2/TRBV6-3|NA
CASSYSTAGTPYNEQFF
TGTGCCAGCAGTTACTCGACGGCCGGGACGCCCTACAATGAGCAGTTCTTC
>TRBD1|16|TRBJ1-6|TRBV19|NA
CASTEFHRGERSPLHF
TGTGCCAGTACCGAATTCCACAGGGGAGAGAGGTCACCCCTCCACTTT
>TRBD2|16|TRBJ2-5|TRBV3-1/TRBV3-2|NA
CASSQFGTTHQETQYF
TGTGCCAGCAGCCAATTCGGGACTACCCACCAAGAGACCCAGTACTTC
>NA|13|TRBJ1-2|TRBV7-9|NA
CASSSRGGYGYTF
TGTGCCAGCAGCTCCCGGGGAGGCTATGGCTACACCTTC
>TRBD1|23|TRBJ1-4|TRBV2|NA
CASSVQVGIGGAVDLATNEKLFF
TGTGCCAGCAGTGTCCAAGTGGGGATAGGGGGCGCGGTGGACCTAGCAACTAATGAAAAACTGTTTTTT
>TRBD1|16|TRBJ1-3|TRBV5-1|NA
CASSSSGDRLRNTIYF
TGCGCCAGCAGCTCAAGCGGGGACAGGCTAAGAAACACCATATATTTT
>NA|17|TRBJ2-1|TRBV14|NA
CASSQDRPERWGNEQFF
TGTGCCAGCAGCCAAGACAGACCGGAAAGGTGGGGCAATGAGCAGTTCTTC
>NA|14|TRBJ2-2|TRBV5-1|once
CASSLAVNTGELFF
TGCGCCAGCAGCTTGGCCGTGAACACCGGGGAGCTGTTTTTT
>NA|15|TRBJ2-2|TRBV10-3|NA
CAMLAGNGNTGELFF
TGTGCCATGCTTGCGGGAAACGGGAACACCGGGGAGCTGTTTTTT
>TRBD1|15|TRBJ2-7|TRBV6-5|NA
CASSYSGQGSAEQYF
TGTGCCAGCAGTTACTCGGGACAGGGATCCGCCGAGCAGTACTTC
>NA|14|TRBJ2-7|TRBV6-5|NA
CASSYSLNSYEQYF
TGTGCCAGCAGTTACTCGCTTAACTCCTACGAGCAGTACTTC